This paragraph reports one T cell receptor (beta chain). This specimen belongs to a study of blood T cell repertoires in COVID-19. Looking at the study overall: Material from acute and convalescent COVID-19 was sourced from the United States, Italy and Spain.

Per germline, CDR1 LNHDA and CDR2 SQIVND (reference sequence). After removal of 5 bases from V and 5 bases from J, the junction contained 15 bases not matched to a gene. This CDR3 comprises 17 residues. Measured with immunoSEQ multiplex PCR; TCRdb has only the in-frame clones, and not every one. This sample has fewer than 200,000 clones, with approximately 77% found just once. Recovery among Cohort 3 donors was established by two negative PCRs, clearance, or symptom resolution. The sequencing input was PBMCs or T cells enriched from blood (not recorded which). The clonotype originates from a man in his sixties who had recovered from COVID-19. This sequence joins TRBV19 and TRBJ2-3; 8 positions match TRBD2. The CDR3 is CASSEPRAGVGGDTQYF. In DNA form, the CDR3 reads TGTGCCAGTAGTGAGCCTAGAGCGGGAGTGGGGGGAGATACGCAGTATTTT.